The present TCR beta chain was sequenced within a study of T cells in Graves' hyperthyroidism and ophthalmopathy. Notes on the study in general: Most expanded thyroid clonotypes above 0.001 also appeared in blood.

Trimming took 4 bases from V and 11 from J, leaving 17 bases between them. CDR1 and CDR2 from the germline V gene are SNHLY and FYNNEI. CDR3 size: 13 residues. Comments on this clonotype: Its target is not known.

Stable hyperthyroidism: no ophthalmopathy progression over 18 months of follow-up. Regions amplified from RNA transcripts were the TCR beta CDR3 regions. HTBI primers drove first-round RT-PCR of the TCR CDR3. Each CDR3 protein is one row after TCRdb ran MiXCR on the multiplex PCR reads. This table has under 700,000 distinct CDR3 sequences, more than 45% appearing once. Sequenced: peripheral blood or thyroid tissue (not recorded which). The chain recombines TRBV2 with TRBJ1-1, with D tentatively TRBD1 (5 bases). The clonotype was recovered from a woman aged 18-30 years with Graves' hyperthyroidism. The DNA of the CDR3 is TGTGCCAGCAGTGGGACGGGGCGCGGATTGGCTTTCTTT. This translates into CASSGTGRGLAFF.